These T cell receptor beta chains were read from a single sample in a study of blood T cell repertoires in COVID-19. The method was immunoSEQ multiplex PCR; TCRdb's version includes in-frame clones alone and lacks a portion of them. The sample consists of about 170,000 clones, about nine tenths of them appearing once. The sample consisted of peripheral blood. These TCRs come from a man aged 18 to 35 with COVID-19, enrolled during active disease. Each CDR3 is given with its conserved first and last residue. D genes are given only for firm matches.

j_gene,d_gene,v_gene,CDR3aa
TRBJ2-5,-,TRBV2,CASSDTTETTTTQETQYF
TRBJ1-1,-,TRBV28,CASSLWGGLGSLPTEAFF
TRBJ2-1,-,TRBV19,CASSMQLEQFF
TRBJ1-1,-,TRBV11-2,CASSFSPTEAFF
TRBJ2-3,TRBD2,TRBV28,CASSTSGSADTQYF
TRBJ1-5,-,TRBV28,CASMDGGRNQPQHF
TRBJ1-1,-,TRBV19,CASSISGTLNTEAFF
TRBJ2-7,TRBD1,TRBV2,CASSVIQGGPYEQYF
TRBJ2-3,-,TRBV5-1,CASSSLRPLDTQYF
TRBJ2-7,-,TRBV6-5,CASSPQGLHEQYF
TRBJ1-2,-,TRBV18,CASSPPAGTNYGYTF
TRBJ1-1,-,TRBV6-5,CASNRGGWDTEAFF
TRBJ1-5,-,TRBV19,CASSMRGGRSNQPQHF
TRBJ1-1,TRBD1,TRBV27,CASSYRTGAVNTEAFF
TRBJ1-2,-,TRBV2,CASSEGSGFGGYTF
TRBJ2-7,-,TRBV27,CASSLSIRAFFFYEQYF
TRBJ2-3,TRBD2,TRBV6-5,CASSRTSGMGDTQYF
TRBJ1-2,TRBD1,TRBV29-1,CSVDLGTAYGYTF
TRBJ2-7,TRBD1,TRBV5-6,CASSTGTGGYEQYF
TRBJ1-1,-,TRBV27,CASSLDKGLLVAFF
TRBJ2-3,TRBD2,TRBV11-2,CASSYTSGSTDTQYF
TRBJ2-1,-,TRBV9,CASSLRGNEQFF
TRBJ2-4,TRBD1,TRBV19,CASSITLWTGWSNIQYF
TRBJ2-1,-,TRBV28,CASSPQEENNEQFF
TRBJ2-7,-,TRBV6-2/TRBV6-3,CASSYARQVPSKEQYF
TRBJ1-2,-,TRBV28,CASRSEGNYGYTF
TRBJ1-5,-,TRBV10-3,CAISVSNQPQHF
TRBJ2-7,TRBD1,TRBV2,CASKRQGSLYYEQYF
TRBJ1-3,TRBD1,TRBV2,CASRGGQGSGNTIYF
TRBJ1-5,-,TRBV3-1/TRBV3-2,CASSQDRGNQPQHF
TRBJ1-6,-,TRBV28,CASSPPGRNSPLHF
TRBJ2-2,-,TRBV6-6,CASSYLTGNTGELFF
TRBJ1-2,TRBD1,TRBV30,CAWRASGTANYGYTF
TRBJ2-7,-,TRBV6-2/TRBV6-3,CASSYRMDVQGEQYF
TRBJ2-7,TRBD2,TRBV28,CASSRIAGGYEQYF
TRBJ2-2,-,TRBV5-1,CASSLHSGSDGELFF
TRBJ1-2,TRBD1,TRBV4-3,CASSPRQGANYGYTF
TRBJ2-1,TRBD1,TRBV6-6,CASSYPGQGSRNEQFF
TRBJ2-4,TRBD2,TRBV19,CASSSSGRAGDIQYF
TRBJ1-1,-,TRBV6-2/TRBV6-3,CASSYAIGFEAFF
TRBJ2-7,-,TRBV30,CAWLRPDREIYEQYF
TRBJ2-7,TRBD2,TRBV3-1/TRBV3-2,CASSQVSSGTYEQYF